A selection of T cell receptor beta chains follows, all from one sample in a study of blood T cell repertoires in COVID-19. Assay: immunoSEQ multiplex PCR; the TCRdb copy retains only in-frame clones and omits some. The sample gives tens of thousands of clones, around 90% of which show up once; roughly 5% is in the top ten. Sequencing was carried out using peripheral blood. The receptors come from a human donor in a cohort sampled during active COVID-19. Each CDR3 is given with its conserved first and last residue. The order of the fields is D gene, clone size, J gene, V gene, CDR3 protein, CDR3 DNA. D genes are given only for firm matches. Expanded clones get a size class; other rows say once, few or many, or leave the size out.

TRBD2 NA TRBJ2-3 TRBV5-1 CASSLSASGIADTQYF TGCGCCAGCAGCTTATCGGCTAGCGGGATCGCAGATACGCAGTATTTT
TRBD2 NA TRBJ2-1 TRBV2 CALVGRTSGATPYNEQFF TGTGCCCTCGTTGGAAGGACTAGCGGGGCGACCCCCTACAATGAGCAGTTCTTC
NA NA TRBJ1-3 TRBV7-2 CASSRGGDPIAGNTIYF TGTGCCAGCAGCCGCGGCGGCGATCCGATCGCTGGAAACACCATATATTTT
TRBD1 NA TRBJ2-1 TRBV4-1 CASRPTGYNEQFF TGCGCCAGCAGACCGACAGGGTACAATGAGCAGTTCTTC
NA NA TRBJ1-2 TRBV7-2 CASSLLQGRGYTF TGTGCCAGCAGCCTGCTACAGGGCCGAGGCTACACCTTC
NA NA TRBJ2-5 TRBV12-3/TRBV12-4 CASSIGGGETQYF TGTGCCAGCAGTATCGGAGGCGGGGAGACCCAGTACTTC
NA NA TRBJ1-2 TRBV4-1 CASSQLFGMGANYGYTF TGCGCCAGCAGCCAATTATTCGGGATGGGGGCGAACTATGGCTACACCTTC
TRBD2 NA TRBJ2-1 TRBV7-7 CASSLRLAGPDNEQFF TGTGCTAGCAGCTTGAGGCTAGCGGGGCCAGACAATGAGCAGTTCTTC
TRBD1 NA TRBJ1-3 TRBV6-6 CASSPTWTGTGYTIYF TGTGCCAGCAGCCCTACTTGGACAGGGACCGGGTACACCATATATTTT
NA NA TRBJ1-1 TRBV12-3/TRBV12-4 CASSQGMGTEAFF TGTGCCAGCAGTCAGGGAATGGGCACTGAAGCTTTCTTT
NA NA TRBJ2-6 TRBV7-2 CASSLVGGRGANVLTF TGTGCCAGCAGCTTAGTGGGGGGGCGGGGGGCCAACGTCCTGACTTTC
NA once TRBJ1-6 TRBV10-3 CAISESTGYSPLHF TGTGCCATCAGTGAGTCGACGGGGTATTCACCCCTCCACTTT
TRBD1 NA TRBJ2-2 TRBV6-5 CASMRDRVTGELFF TGTGCCAGCATGCGGGACAGGGTAACCGGGGAGCTGTTTTTT
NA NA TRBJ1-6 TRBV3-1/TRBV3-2 CASSESIPREGSPLHF TGTGCCAGCAGCGAAAGCATTCCTCGGGAAGGGTCACCCCTCCACTTT
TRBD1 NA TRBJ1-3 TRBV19 CASSATGPAAGNTIYF TGTGCCAGTAGCGCGACAGGGCCAGCTGCTGGAAACACCATATATTTT
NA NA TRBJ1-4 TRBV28 CAARQLINEKLFF TGTGCCGCAAGACAGCTTATTAATGAAAAACTGTTTTTT
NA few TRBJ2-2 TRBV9 CASSPPLTTGELFF TGTGCCAGCAGCCCCCCACTTACCACCGGGGAGCTGTTTTTT
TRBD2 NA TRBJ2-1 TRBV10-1 CASSLLAGNENEQFF TGCGCCAGCAGTTTACTAGCGGGAAACGAGAATGAGCAGTTCTTC
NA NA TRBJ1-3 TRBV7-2 CASSLAANSGNTIYF TGTGCCAGCAGCTTAGCCGCTAACTCTGGAAACACCATATATTTT
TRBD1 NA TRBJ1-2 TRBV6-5 CASSYGTVPYGYTF TGTGCCAGCAGTTACGGGACAGTCCCTTATGGCTACACCTTC
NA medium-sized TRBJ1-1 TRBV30 CAWVGVGEAFF TGTGCCTGGGTAGGGGTTGGTGAAGCTTTCTTT
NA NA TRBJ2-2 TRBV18 CASFPLDISNTGELFF TGTGCCAGCTTTCCCCTGGACATTTCGAACACCGGGGAGCTGTTTTTT
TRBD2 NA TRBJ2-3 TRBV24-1 CATSDSGLAGVSDTQYF TGTGCCACCAGTGATTCGGGACTAGCGGGAGTCTCAGATACGCAGTATTTT
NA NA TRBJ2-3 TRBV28 CASSPEAGGTDTQYF TGTGCCAGCAGTCCGGAGGCAGGGGGGACAGATACGCAGTATTTT
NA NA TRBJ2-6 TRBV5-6 CASSLWGAGANVLTF TGTGCCAGCAGCTTGTGGGGGGCTGGGGCCAACGTCCTGACTTTC
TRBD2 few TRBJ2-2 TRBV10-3 CAITLAGEVGELFF TGTGCCATCACACTAGCGGGAGAAGTCGGGGAGCTGTTTTTT
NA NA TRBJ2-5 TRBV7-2 CASSLAGGALAETQYF TGTGCCAGCAGCTTAGCTGGGGGGGCGCTTGCGGAGACCCAGTACTTC
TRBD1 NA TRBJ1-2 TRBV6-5 CASRQGVGGYTF TGTGCCAGCAGACAGGGGGTGGGAGGCTACACCTTC
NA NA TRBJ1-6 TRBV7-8 CASSREASPLHF TGTGCCAGCAGCCGCGAGGCTTCACCCCTCCACTTT
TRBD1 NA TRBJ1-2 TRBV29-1 CSVGPGTARSYGYTF TGCAGCGTCGGACCCGGGACAGCCCGAAGCTATGGCTACACCTTC
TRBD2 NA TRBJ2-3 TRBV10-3 CAISSIISGGSTDTQYF TGTGCCATCAGTTCCATAATTAGCGGGGGGAGCACAGATACGCAGTATTTT
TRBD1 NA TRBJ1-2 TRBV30 CAWSVGTGGYTF TGTGCCTGGAGCGTCGGGACAGGGGGATACACCTTC
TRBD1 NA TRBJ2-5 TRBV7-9 CASSPWTGKETQYF TGTGCCAGCAGCCCCTGGACAGGGAAAGAGACCCAGTACTTC
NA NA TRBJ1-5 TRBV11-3 CASSLRGHPYSNQPQHF TGTGCCAGCAGCTTAAGAGGGCACCCTTATAGCAATCAGCCCCAGCATTTT
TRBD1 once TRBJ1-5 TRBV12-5 CASGADREYGNQPQHF TGTGCTAGTGGTGCTGACAGGGAGTATGGCAATCAGCCCCAGCATTTT
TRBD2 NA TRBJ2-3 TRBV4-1 CASSQILVAGASTDTQYF TGCGCCAGCAGCCAAATCTTAGTAGCGGGGGCTAGCACAGATACGCAGTATTTT
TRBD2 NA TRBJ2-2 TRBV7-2 CASSLVIAGVTGELFF TGTGCCAGCAGCTTAGTAATAGCGGGAGTCACCGGGGAGCTGTTTTTT
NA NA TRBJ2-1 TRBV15 CATSRGRTGNNEQFF TGTGCCACCAGCAGAGGTAGGACGGGAAACAATGAGCAGTTCTTC
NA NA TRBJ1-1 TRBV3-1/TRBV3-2 CASSPSGNTEAFF TGTGCCAGCAGCCCCTCAGGGAACACTGAAGCTTTCTTT
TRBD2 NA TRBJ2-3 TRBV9 CASSVEAVRTSGSRNGGPDTQYF TGTGCCAGCAGCGTAGAGGCAGTGCGGACTAGCGGGAGCAGGAACGGGGGCCCAGATACGCAGTATTTT
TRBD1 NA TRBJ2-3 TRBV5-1 CASSTGQGTDTQYF TGCGCCAGCAGCACCGGACAGGGCACAGATACGCAGTATTTT
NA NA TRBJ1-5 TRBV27 CASSRRGANQPQHF TGTGCCAGCAGCCGCAGGGGAGCGAATCAGCCCCAGCATTTT
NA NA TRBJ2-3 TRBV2 CASIGSRADTQYF TGTGCCAGCATCGGGAGTCGGGCAGATACGCAGTATTTT
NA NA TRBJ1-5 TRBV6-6 CASSFRGRGSNQPQHF TGTGCCAGCAGTTTCAGGGGTCGCGGCTCCAATCAGCCCCAGCATTTT
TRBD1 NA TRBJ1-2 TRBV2 CASSDDRGWLGYTF TGTGCCAGCAGTGACGACAGGGGCTGGCTTGGCTACACCTTC
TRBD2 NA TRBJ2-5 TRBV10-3 CATRSGGQETQYF TGTGCCACCCGTAGCGGGGGGCAAGAGACCCAGTACTTC
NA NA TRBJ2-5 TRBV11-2 CASSLGEVETQYF TGTGCCAGCAGCTTAGGTGAGGTGGAGACCCAGTACTTC
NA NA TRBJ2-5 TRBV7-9 CASSHPENRETQYF TGTGCCAGCAGCCACCCGGAGAATCGAGAGACCCAGTACTTC
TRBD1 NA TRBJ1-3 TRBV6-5 CASSYGGQGNTIYF TGTGCCAGCAGTTACGGGGGACAGGGAAACACCATATATTTT
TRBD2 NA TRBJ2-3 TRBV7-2 CASSLGPAGVTDTQYF TGTGCCAGCAGCTTAGGCCCAGCGGGAGTTACAGATACGCAGTATTTT